These 32 T cell receptor beta chains came from one sample sequenced in a study of identical twins. TCRdb fed the 5' RACE reads into MiXCR, producing one record per CDR3 protein. This sample yields about 690,000 distinct CDR3 sequences, of which approximately 6.1% are seen a single time; roughly 2% belongs to the top ten. The sample comprised naive T cells sorted from blood. These receptors were taken from a man aged 18 to 29 in good health.

There are a few counts of this clonotype. This chain uses TRBV21-1 with TRBJ2-6; TRBD2 reflects the table's D call only, with no check against the DNA. TRBV21-1 is given as a pseudogene. The CDR3 is 18 amino acids. The CDR3 DNA reads TGTGCCAGCAGACTAGCGGGAGAGGTTATATCTGGGGCCAACGTCCTGACTTTC. This sequence encodes CASRLAGEVISGANVLTF.

This clonotype showed up many times. The J gene is TRBJ1-6, the V gene TRBV7-2; TRBD1 agrees at 7 bases. V dropped 6 bases and J dropped 4; count of bases not matched to a gene: 9. CDR3 size: 16 residues. Germline assignment: CDR1 SGHTA and CDR2 FQGNSA. The CDR3 DNA reads TGTGCCAGCAGGCCCAGGACAGGACAATATAATTCACCCCTCCACTTT. This sequence encodes CASRPRTGQYNSPLHF.

The sample holds many counts of this clonotype. This rearrangement joins TRBV21-1 to TRBJ1-1; TRBD1 reflects the table's D call only, with no check against the DNA. TRBV21-1 is a recognized pseudogene. The CDR3 totals 14 residues. CDR3 region: CARDQDREYTEAFF. Here the CDR3 DNA reads TGTGCCAGGGATCAAGACAGGGAATACACTGAAGCTTTCTTT.

The CDR3 reads CASSYSTGGPQSPLHF. The CDR3, as DNA: TGTGCCAGCAGTTACTCGACAGGCGGGCCCCAATCACCCCTCCACTTT. The chain carries TRBV6-5 and TRBJ1-6, with a weak D call TRBD1 (6 bases). Trimming took 0 bases from V and 10 from J, leaving 16 bases between them. CDR3 length: 16 residues. Germline CDR1 is MNHEY and CDR2 is SVGAGI.

The sample holds many counts of this clonotype. The chain carries TRBV12-3 or TRBV12-4 and TRBJ2-3; D not certain. The CDR3 covers 14 residues. Trimming stripped 3 bases from V and 0 bases from J, with 7 bases between. The CDR3 region is CASSFGSSTDTQYF. The CDR3 nucleotides read TGTGCCAGCAGTTTCGGGTCTAGCACAGATACGCAGTATTTT.

This clonotype was seen ten or more times. The chain links TRBV12-3 or TRBV12-4 to TRBJ2-7; D ambiguous. The CDR3 runs to 12 residues. Trimming took 3 bases from V and 4 from J, leaving 7 bases between them. The chain's CDR3 is CASSFLGYEQYF. In DNA, the CDR3 is TGTGCCAGCAGTTTTTTGGGATACGAGCAGTACTTC.

This clonotype appeared a few times. V usage is TRBV2 and J usage is TRBJ2-3; 12 nucleotides match TRBD2. Per germline, CDR1 SNHLY and CDR2 FYNNEI. After removal of 8 bases from V and 4 bases from J, the junction contained 13 bases not matched to a gene. This CDR3 region has 17 residues. The CDR3, as DNA: TGTGCCAGCCGGCGGACTAGCGGGAATACATTCTCAGATACGCAGTATTTT. Protein sequence: CASRRTSGNTFSDTQYF.

This clonotype was counted ten times or more. J is TRBJ2-7 and V is TRBV28; 8 bases agree with TRBD1. The V gene's germline CDR1 is MDHEN and CDR2 SYDVKM. J was trimmed by 2 bases and V by 4 bases; bases with no gene match: 4. This CDR3 contains 14 residues. The CDR3 bases are TGTGCCAGCAGTTGGACAGGGCAAACCTACGAGCAGTACTTC. The encoded protein is CASSWTGQTYEQYF.

This clonotype appeared many times. V is TRBV28 and J is TRBJ2-5; the match to TRBD1 covers 9 bases. The CDR3 consists of 15 residues. The J segment lost 3 bases and the V segment lost 3 bases, leaving 5 bases of the junction unmatched. Germline V CDR1 and CDR2: MDHEN, SYDVKM. CDR3 protein: CASSFPRTGEETQYF. DNA of the CDR3: TGTGCCAGCAGTTTCCCCCGGACAGGGGAAGAGACCCAGTACTTC.

The chain has TRBV5-1 and TRBJ2-3, with D possibly being TRBD1 or TRBD2 (5 bases each). The CDR3 extends over 17 amino acids. Trimming pared 0 bases from V and 1 base from J, leaving 15 bases between. From germline, CDR1 is SGHRS and CDR2 YFSETQ. DNA of the CDR3: TGCGCCAGCAGCTTGGCCGGGTTAAGGGACGGCACAGATACGCAGTATTTT. Its protein product is CASSLAGLRDGTDTQYF.

The table lists this clonotype with many counts. This chain links TRBV4-3 with TRBJ2-7; 10 bases are a match to TRBD1. Germline V gives CDR1 LGHNA, CDR2 YSLEER. The CDR3 length is 14 residues. V gave up 3 bases and J gave up 2 bases; unmatched junction bases: 1. Here the CDR3 reads CASSHGTGAYEQYF. In DNA, the CDR3 is TGCGCCAGCAGCCACGGGACAGGGGCCTACGAGCAGTACTTC.

The chain carries TRBV11-2 and TRBJ2-3; TRBD2 agrees at 7 bases. The germline V gene encodes CDR1 SGHAT and CDR2 FQNNGV. The CDR3 spans 18 residues. Losses at the gene ends were 3 bases for V and 4 bases for J; bases not matched to a gene: 16. This chain's CDR3 is CASSFPFGGRSTPDTQYF. CDR3 DNA sequence: TGTGCCAGCAGCTTCCCTTTCGGGGGGAGGAGTACTCCAGATACGCAGTATTTT. Based on the CDR3 plus reference TRBV11-2 and TRBJ2-3, the full variable domain is EAGVAQSPRYKIIEKRQSVAFWCNPISGHATLYWYQQILGQGPKLLIQFQNNGVVDDSQLPKDRFSAERLKGVDSTLKIQPAKLEDSAVYLCASSFPFGGRSTPDTQYFGPGTRLTVL.

This clonotype was observed many times. The rearrangement uses TRBV27 and TRBJ1-2; D perhaps matches TRBD1 (6 bases). The CDR3 loop spans 15 amino acids. The V gene lost 6 bases and the J gene lost 4 bases, with 18 bases spanning the gap. From germline, CDR1 is MNHEY and CDR2 SMNVEV (reference sequence). The CDR3 DNA is TGTGCCAGCAGCCATTTGGGGGGGGCAAGCTATGGCTACACCTTC. It encodes CASSHLGGASYGYTF.

This chain connects TRBV7-2 to TRBJ1-4; no definite D call. Trimming took off 5 bases at V and 5 bases at J, with 12 bases between the two ends. Germline loops: CDR1 SGHTA, CDR2 FQGNSA. The CDR3 consists of 14 residues. The CDR3 spells CASSLRNSNEKLFF. The CDR3 nucleotides are TGTGCCAGCAGCCTTCGTAACAGCAATGAAAAACTGTTTTTT.

The chain carries TRBV3-1 and TRBJ2-2, with 9 bases that match TRBD2. This CDR3 has 15 residues. The germline V gene encodes CDR1 LGHDT and CDR2 YNNKEL (reference sequence). With 4 bases clipped from V and 7 bases from J, the junction kept 7 bases outside the gene matches. The CDR3 is CASSLGTSSRGELFF. The CDR3 bases are TGTGCCAGCAGCCTCGGGACTAGCTCGCGCGGGGAGCTGTTTTTT.

This clonotype turned up a few times. The chain carries TRBV6-2 or TRBV6-3 and TRBJ2-3, with D tentatively TRBD2 (6 bases). The CDR3 runs 14 residues. Germline V gene lookup returns CDR1 MNHEY and CDR2 SVGEGT. V was pared by 2 bases and J by 3 bases, with 9 bases between. The CDR3 region is CASSYAGITDTQYF. CDR3 sequence (DNA): TGTGCCAGCAGTTACGCGGGGATAACAGATACGCAGTATTTT.

This clonotype has ten or more counts. The chain employs TRBV5-1 and TRBJ2-5; 10 bases align to TRBD2. V gave up 2 bases and J gave up 3 bases; unmatched junction bases: 1. Looked up from germline, CDR1 is SGHRS and CDR2 is YFSETQ. There are 14 residues in the CDR3. The CDR3 nucleotides are TGCGCCAGCAGCTTTCTAGCGGGAGAAGAGACCCAGTACTTC. Amino acids: CASSFLAGEETQYF.

This clonotype was seen many times. The chain has TRBV29-1 and TRBJ2-1; D tentatively reads TRBD1 or TRBD2 (5 bases each). The germline V gene encodes CDR1 SQVTM and CDR2 ANQGSEA. The CDR3 extends over 15 amino acids. V lost 0 bases to trimming and J lost 2 bases, with 11 bases between them. CDR3 loop: CSVEERGTTYNEQFF. The CDR3 DNA sequence: TGCAGCGTTGAAGAGAGGGGAACTACCTACAATGAGCAGTTCTTC.

This clonotype was found a few times. V gene TRBV28 combines with J gene TRBJ2-1; D gene unclear. Between the trimmed V and J ends, which lost 3 bases and 8 bases, there was a span of 8 bases. The CDR3 has 12 residues. Germline V lookup: CDR1 MDHEN, CDR2 SYDVKM. The CDR3 protein is CASSFMVYEQFF. For the CDR3, the DNA is TGTGCCAGCAGTTTCATGGTCTATGAGCAGTTCTTC.

This clonotype was seen ten or more times. The chain combines TRBV24-1 with TRBJ2-1; TRBD2 matches at 7 bases. The trim removed 4 bases at V and 3 bases at J, leaving 11 bases unmatched. The CDR3 totals 17 residues. Per the germline V gene, CDR1 is KGHDR and CDR2 is SFDVKD. CDR3 nucleotide sequence: TGTGCCACCAGTGACTCAAACCTAGCGGAGTTCTACAATGAGCAGTTCTTC. As protein: CATSDSNLAEFYNEQFF.

This chain joins TRBV7-9 and TRBJ2-1; TRBD2 agrees at 7 bases. CDR3 length: 17 residues. Germline-derived CDR1 and CDR2 are SEHNR and FQNEAQ (reference sequence). The ends lost 5 bases at V and 7 bases at J; junction bases unmatched: 17. The CDR3 bases are TGTGCCAGCAGCCTAAATCTGGGGGGAGGGCCAGGAAATGAGCAGTTCTTC. This translates into CASSLNLGGGPGNEQFF.

This clonotype showed up many times. The rearrangement links TRBV20-1 to TRBJ1-2; weak D call: TRBD1 (6 bases). The CDR3 loop spans 14 amino acids. The germline V and J ends were trimmed by 5 bases and 5 bases, with 18 bases remaining between them. Germline loops: CDR1 DFQATT, CDR2 SNEGSKA (reference sequence). The chain's CDR3 is CSAPAGRGVYGYTF. The CDR3 DNA reads as TGCAGTGCTCCCGCGGGGAGGGGGGTGTATGGCTACACCTTC.

This clonotype came up a few times. The chain joins TRBV27 to TRBJ2-5; D remains unclear. The germline V gene has CDR1 MNHEY and CDR2 SMNVEV (reference sequence). This CDR3 has 14 amino acids. The germline V and J ends were trimmed by 0 bases and 5 bases, with 10 bases remaining between them. The CDR3 bases are TGTGCCAGCAGTTTATCCACGGGCCGGGAGACCCAGTACTTC. This encodes CASSLSTGRETQYF.

CDR3 residues: CASSPGTAMYQETQYF. CDR3 DNA sequence: TGTGCCAGCAGCCCTGGGACAGCTATGTACCAAGAGACCCAGTACTTC. The V call is TRBV7-2, the J call TRBJ2-5; TRBD1 agrees at 7 bases. CDR3 size: 16 residues. Germline lookup yields CDR1 SGHTA and CDR2 FQGNSA. The V gene end was trimmed by 5 bases and the J gene end by 0 bases; junction bases not matched to a gene: 9.

The gene calls are TRBV12-3 or TRBV12-4 and TRBJ1-2, with D perhaps TRBD1 (5 bases). The CDR3 runs 14 residues. The V gene lost 6 bases and the J gene lost 2 bases, with 13 bases spanning the gap. CDR3 protein: CASRRGPLNYGYTF. The CDR3 bases are TGTGCCAGCAGGAGGGGACCGTTGAACTATGGCTACACCTTC.

The table lists this clonotype with a count of one. The V and J genes are TRBV20-1 and TRBJ2-3; 8 positions match TRBD2. The CDR3 has 14 residues. The germline CDR1 and CDR2 sequences are DFQATT and SNEGSKA (reference sequence). CDR3 region: CRALSGASTDTQYF. CDR3 sequence (DNA): TGCAGGGCCCTTAGCGGGGCCAGCACAGATACGCAGTATTTT.

This clonotype was found many times. The rearrangement joins TRBV12-3 or TRBV12-4 to TRBJ1-1; 7 nucleotides line up with TRBD1. CDR3 length: 13 residues. V lost 5 bases, J lost 4 bases, and 4 bases stayed unmatched. The CDR3 DNA is TGTGCCAGCAGTGTACAGGGGAGCACTGAAGCTTTCTTT. Amino acid sequence: CASSVQGSTEAFF.

Only a few counts were recorded for this clonotype. DNA for the CDR3: TGCAGCGCCGTGGACAGGGGCCAAACGGGACCCTACAATGAGCAGTTCTTC. Protein: CSAVDRGQTGPYNEQFF. The chain uses TRBV29-1 and TRBJ2-1; 9 bases agree with TRBD1. Per germline, CDR1 SQVTM and CDR2 ANQGSEA. This CDR3 is built from 17 residues. Trimming cost V 7 bases and J 2 bases; bases outside gene matches: 15.

This clonotype was counted at least ten times. The chain employs TRBV6-1 and TRBJ2-1; no clear D. Germline V lookup: CDR1 MNHNS, CDR2 SASEGT. The CDR3 extends over 15 amino acids. The V gene lost 5 bases and the J gene lost 1 base, with 12 bases spanning the gap. CDR3 DNA sequence: TGTGCCAGCAGTCCCGGACGGTGGTCCTACAATGAGCAGTTCTTC. Its protein product is CASSPGRWSYNEQFF.

The sample holds a few counts of this clonotype. The genes are TRBV12-3 or TRBV12-4 and TRBJ2-1; D unclear. This CDR3 region has 15 residues. The V gene lost 2 bases and the J gene lost 6 bases, with 14 bases spanning the gap. As DNA, the CDR3 is TGTGCCAGCAGTTTAAATTCCATTATCGGCAATGAGCAGTTCTTC. Amino acid sequence: CASSLNSIIGNEQFF.

This clonotype was picked up many times. The V and J genes are TRBV28 and TRBJ2-7; D ambiguous. Germline lookup yields CDR1 MDHEN and CDR2 SYDVKM. The CDR3 loop spans 14 amino acids. Trimming pared 8 bases from V and 7 bases from J, leaving 21 bases between. The CDR3 DNA reads as TGTGCCAGCCGTTCTACTGAACACACCCTAGAGCAGTACTTC. Residues: CASRSTEHTLEQYF.

CDR3 nucleotide sequence: TGTGCCTGGAGCACCAATCCCGGGAGCGGCAACATTCAGTACTTC. Protein sequence: CAWSTNPGSGNIQYF. The chain combines TRBV30 with TRBJ2-4; D may be TRBD2 (6 bases). This CDR3 region has 15 residues. Trimming removed 3 bases from V and 7 bases from J, with 19 bases in between. Germline loops: CDR1 GTSNPN, CDR2 SVGIG (reference sequence). Full variable domain (remainder filled in from reference TRBV30 and TRBJ2-4): SQTIHQWPATLVQPVGSPLSLECTVEGTSNPNLYWYRQAAGRGLQLLFYSVGIGQISSEVPQNLSASRPQDRQFILSSKKLLLSDSGFYLCAWSTNPGSGNIQYFGAGTRLSVL.